This passage covers 26 T cell receptor beta chains from one sample sequenced in a study of T cell clusters in autoimmune cytopenias. One tube held mixed TRB-A and TRB-B primer pools for touch-down PCR. From its re-call of the multiplex PCR reads, TCRdb lists each CDR3 protein once, without DNA. The repertoire table contains fewer than 5,000 distinct CDR3 sequences. Some 38,000 genome equivalents of blood DNA were amplified for TRB. The sample was also linked to a second study, of T cell repertoires in aging, cancer and after chemotherapy.

Sequencing was performed on peripheral blood. The receptors shown here come from a human donor in good health.

This chain joins TRBV5-1 and TRBJ1-1; there is no DNA to check the TCRdb D call of TRBD1. The length of the CDR3 is 16 residues. Germline loops: CDR1 SGHRS, CDR2 YFSETQ. The CDR3 is CASSLGLRGPDTEAFF.

Its frequency marks this clonotype as medium-sized. This rearrangement joins TRBV30 to TRBJ1-2. Germline assignment: CDR1 GTSNPN and CDR2 SVGIG (reference sequence). The CDR3 loop spans 14 amino acids. CDR3: CAWSWTGETYGYTF.

This clonotype registers medium-sized (0.01 to 0.1%) by frequency. The chain links TRBV6-6 to TRBJ1-2; the TCRdb D gene call, TRBD1, has no DNA to confirm it. The germline gives CDR1 MNHNY, CDR2 SVGAGI (reference sequence). The CDR3 has 13 residues. The CDR3 sequence is CASSDTGEYGYTF.

Measured by frequency, this clonotype is medium-sized. This chain connects TRBV30 to TRBJ1-5; the D call of TRBD1 rests on TCRdb alone, since no DNA is present to check it. The germline V gene has CDR1 GTSNPN and CDR2 SVGIG (reference sequence). This CDR3 region has 15 residues. CDR3 residues: CAWTSGGPSNQPQHF.

This clonotype is classed as medium-sized by frequency. V gene TRBV29-1 combines with J gene TRBJ1-4. CDR1 is SQVTM, CDR2 ANQGSEA, per germline. This CDR3 is built from 11 residues. CDR3 in amino acids: CSVQANEKLFF.

The chain combines TRBV6-5 with TRBJ1-1; TCRdb's assignment of TRBD1 cannot be checked, as there is no DNA. CDR3 size: 13 residues. CDR1 is MNHEY and CDR2 is SVGAGI in the germline V gene. CDR3 protein: CASSFRGLTEAFF.

This clonotype counts as medium-sized (0.01 to 0.1%) by frequency. The CDR3 reads CASPRGSGANVLTF. This chain links TRBV6-5 with TRBJ2-6. This CDR3 comprises 14 residues. Germline V gives CDR1 MNHEY, CDR2 SVGAGI.

This clonotype ranks as medium-sized in terms of frequency. This rearrangement joins TRBV6-1 to TRBJ1-2. The CDR3 has 12 amino acids. CDR1 is MNHNS and CDR2 is SASEGT in the germline V gene. The CDR3 loop is CASNMGSYGYTF.

Its frequency marks this clonotype as medium-sized. This chain joins TRBV5-6 and TRBJ1-2. Germline CDR1 is SGHDT and CDR2 is YYEEEE. CDR3 length equals 15 residues. The CDR3 region is CASSLDGPGSYGYTF.

This sequence joins TRBV20-1 and TRBJ2-5. The CDR3 has 13 amino acids. Looked up from germline, CDR1 is DFQATT and CDR2 is SNEGSKA (reference sequence). CDR3 amino acids: CSARVAAQETQYF.

The rearrangement links TRBV20-1 to TRBJ2-3; the D call of TRBD2 rests on TCRdb alone, since no DNA is present to check it. Germline V lookup: CDR1 DFQATT, CDR2 SNEGSKA (reference sequence). This CDR3 spans 17 amino acids. The CDR3 loop reads CSAPKPGLQGSTDTQYF.

This clonotype is deemed medium-sized by its frequency. The chain couples TRBV6-5 to TRBJ2-3; checking the TCRdb D call of TRBD1 is not possible without DNA. From germline, CDR1 is MNHEY and CDR2 SVGAGI. CDR3 length equals 15 residues. CDR3 amino acids: CASSRTPARTDTQYF.

Measured by frequency, this clonotype is medium-sized. The V call is TRBV30, the J call TRBJ1-6; the D gene TCRdb calls, TRBD1, cannot be checked with no DNA. CDR1 GTSNPN and CDR2 SVGIG come from the germline V gene (reference sequence). The CDR3 covers 13 residues. CDR3: CAWVDRRNSPLHF.

Measured by frequency, this clonotype is medium-sized (0.01 to 0.1%). The rearrangement joins TRBV19 to TRBJ1-1. CDR1 is LNHDA and CDR2 is SQIVND in the germline V gene (reference sequence). This CDR3 has 13 residues. The CDR3 spells CASSIGVNTEAFF.

The gene calls are TRBV12-3 or TRBV12-4 and TRBJ2-5; TCRdb's D gene call, TRBD1, goes unchecked for lack of DNA. CDR3 length: 15 residues. This CDR3 is CASSRGGGRWETQYF.

By frequency, this clonotype is medium-sized (0.01 to 0.1%). J is TRBJ2-6 and V is TRBV6-2 or TRBV6-3; TCRdb selects TRBD2, and the lack of DNA leaves this call unchecked. CDR1 and CDR2 from the germline V gene are MNHEY and SVGEGT. The CDR3 length is 17 residues. CDR3 amino acids: CASSGADLRRGANVLTF.

Judged by frequency, this clonotype is medium-sized (0.01 to 0.1%). V is TRBV29-1 and J is TRBJ1-1; the D call from TCRdb, TRBD1, cannot be confirmed without DNA. Germline loops: CDR1 SQVTM, CDR2 ANQGSEA. The CDR3 length is 13 residues. The chain's CDR3 is CSDNTVTRGEAFF.

By frequency, this clonotype registers medium-sized. This chain uses TRBV6-6 with TRBJ1-3; TCRdb outputs TRBD1, but without DNA this stays unchecked. Germline V CDR1 and CDR2: MNHNY, SVGAGI (reference sequence). The CDR3 totals 15 residues. The CDR3 is CASSLPGSSGNTIYF.

Measured by frequency, this clonotype is medium-sized (0.01 to 0.1%). The chain couples TRBV5-4 to TRBJ1-3. The germline V gene has CDR1 SGHNT and CDR2 YYREEE (reference sequence). CDR3 length equals 13 residues. CDR3 sequence reads: CATRLSSGNTIYF.

V gene TRBV6-5 combines with J gene TRBJ2-3; TCRdb's assignment of TRBD2 cannot be checked, as there is no DNA. The CDR3 contains 15 residues. Germline V gene lookup returns CDR1 MNHEY and CDR2 SVGAGI. This CDR3 reads CASSPGAGGQDTQYF.

By frequency, this clonotype registers medium-sized (0.01 to 0.1%). V is TRBV27 and J is TRBJ2-3; with no DNA, the TCRdb D assignment of TRBD1 cannot be verified. Germline CDR1 is MNHEY and CDR2 is SMNVEV (reference sequence). The CDR3 is 16 residues long. The CDR3 loop is CASSSLGGGLPDTQYF.

V usage is TRBV4-1 and J usage is TRBJ1-5; TCRdb outputs TRBD1, but without DNA this stays unchecked. Germline-derived CDR1 and CDR2 are MGHRA and YSYEKL. The CDR3 covers 16 residues. The CDR3 sequence is CASSQDPTGRNQPQHF.

This clonotype registers medium-sized (0.01 to 0.1%) by frequency. The genes are TRBV27 and TRBJ2-3. Germline loops: CDR1 MNHEY, CDR2 SMNVEV (reference sequence). The length of the CDR3 is 13 residues. CDR3 sequence reads: CASRTVSTDTQYF.

V is TRBV20-1 and J is TRBJ1-3; the TCRdb call, TRBD1, lacks DNA for checking. The CDR3 loop spans 14 amino acids. Germline assignment: CDR1 DFQATT and CDR2 SNEGSKA (reference sequence). The CDR3 is CSASIGGVENTIYF.

The rearrangement links TRBV7-2 to TRBJ2-2; TCRdb's D call, TRBD2, is unchecked because there is no DNA. The germline V gene encodes CDR1 SGHTA and CDR2 FQGNSA. The CDR3 extends over 16 amino acids. The CDR3 here is CASSPTSSRNTGELFF.

Frequency places this clonotype as medium-sized. The chain couples TRBV13 to TRBJ2-7; TCRdb names TRBD1, which stays unverified in the absence of DNA. Looked up from germline, CDR1 is PRHDT and CDR2 is FYEKMQ (reference sequence). The CDR3 contains 14 residues. The CDR3 loop reads CASSLQAGIYEQYF.